Included here is one T cell receptor beta chain sequence, with context. The antigen this receptor binds is unknown. There are no base qualities to consult, and no much larger clone falls within one base. The immunoSEQ Assay, a bias-controlled multiplex PCR, was used to amplify TCRbeta CDR3 regions from genomic DNA. Per the authors' processing: The number of nucleated cells in each sample was estimated from the amplification of reference gene primers within the assay. To quantify the absolute abundance of each unique TCRbeta CDR3 rearrangement, sequence reads were collapsed and filtered. Productive Simpson clonality was computed per sample as the square root of Simpson's diversity index over productive rearrangements. TCRdb's version of the immuneACCESS table is confined to in-frame rearrangements and falls short of the full clone set. An unresolved V gene accounts for under half of the shortfall where checked; the remainder is of unknown origin. The V and J calls and clone size are taken from that table; D and trimming were inferred from the DNA. This sample is represented by 200,000 to 250,000 clones; 88% of them were singletons. The top ten clones comprise about 3.5% of the sample.

Reading the germline V gene gives CDR1 MDHEN and CDR2 SYDVKM. V ends up 6 bases short and J 7 bases short, with an unmatched junction base count of 9. The CDR3 runs 15 amino acids, cysteine and phenylalanine included. The DNA shown is the 45-base CDR3, in frame from base 1. The sample is drawn from a study of blood T cell repertoires in COVID-19 (dated by TCRdb to 2020 to 2022). About the investigation overall: Samples covering the acute and convalescent phases of COVID-19 were provided by collaborators in the United States, Italy and Spain. The sample metadata nearly always contained a de-identified subject ID, COVID-19 status, age in years and sex. The dataset comprised deeply sampled blood TCRbeta repertoires from subjects exposed to, actively infected with, or recovered from COVID-19. The samples were drawn from the first 160 participants of the ongoing ImmuneRACE study and from 950 to 1,500 subjects provided by 6 global collaborators. The prospective study material was composed of cDNA or gDNA derived from T cells, B-cell-depleted T cells, or PBMCs. Where available, HLA class I and class II types were obtained from metadata supplied by the sample provider rather than from assay-based typing. A freely available public database, intended as a resource for researchers studying the immune response to SARS-CoV-2, is where the repertoires were released.

Participants in the prospective study were enrolled through a virtual design, were aged 18 to 89 years, and lived in roughly 24 United States geographic areas. To assign participants to cohorts, the prospective study relied on clinical history that participants themselves reported in a screening survey and a study questionnaire. Exposed participants were defined as having been in contact with someone with a PCR-confirmed or clinician-diagnosed COVID-19 case within 2 weeks of study entry. In the prospective study, mobile phlebotomists collected whole blood, serum and a nasopharyngeal or oropharyngeal swab from each participant. Additional blood draws and questionnaires over an approximately two-month period could optionally be provided by prospective study participants. Blood samples from the prospective study were shipped frozen or at room temperature prior to DNA extraction. The full study reports these points: Clinical and demographic metadata were provided uncurated, with the amount varying by source and participant.

The rearrangement joined TRBV28 to TRBJ2-1, with TRBD2 matching 10 junction bases. This sequence originates from a woman under 40 who had been exposed to COVID-19. The specimen sequenced was PBMCs or T cells enriched from blood (not recorded which). The nucleotide sequence reads as follows: TGTGCCAGCAGCCCTAGCGGGAGCGGGGTTAATGAGCAGTTCTTC. Translated, this gives CASSPSGSGVNEQFF.